Listed below are T cell receptor beta chains from one sample, sequenced in a study of cytomegalovirus exposure and HLA in healthy donors. Produced via immunoSEQ multiplex PCR; TCRdb's table is partial and in-frame only. The sample includes around 200,000 clones, about 85% of them seen just once. Input material: PBMCs. The receptors shown here come from a man between 45 and 60 years old in good health and CMV-seronegative. The conserved cysteine and the conserved F or W are not part of the CDR3 here.

V: TRBV5-1
CDR3: ASSPQGLAGGQSSYNEQF

V: TRBV6-5
CDR3: ASSWDSFKSPLH

V: TRBV7-9
CDR3: ASSPQRGGSNTGELF

V: TRBV19
CDR3: ASSIGAAYYEQY

V: TRBV10-1
CDR3: ASSDDVTSNQPQH

V: TRBV6-5
CDR3: ASRTAGVDTQY

V: TRBV19
CDR3: ASSDDRAQPQH

V: TRBV19
CDR3: ASSILAGELSEQF

V: TRBV7-3
CDR3: ASSFRQRETQY

V: TRBV11-3
CDR3: ASSLGGLDSEQF

V: TRBV5-4
CDR3: ASSLQDRATNEKLF

V: TRBV27
CDR3: ASGDRSYPYEQY

V: TRBV7-9
CDR3: SSSFEGLETQY

V: TRBV2
CDR3: ASSDLGQGYGYT

V: TRBV2
CDR3: ASRGQTTDTQY

V: TRBV10-3
CDR3: AIRTGVRTEAF

V: TRBV4-1
CDR3: ASSRFGQGKEEKLF

V: TRBV14
CDR3: ASLRDAETQY

V: TRBV9
CDR3: ASSPFSSGNTIY

V: TRBV9
CDR3: ASSARVGMNTEAF

V: TRBV7-9
CDR3: SSSLFTGGDHQPQH

V: TRBV30
CDR3: AWNWQGANEQF

V: TRBV7-9
CDR3: ASSFTGGGETQY

V: TRBV18
CDR3: ASSSGLGETQY

V: TRBV27
CDR3: ASSLRGGISYEQY

V: TRBV7-2
CDR3: ASSLATGGTNYGYT

V: TRBV27
CDR3: ASSLQSRDRASGEAF

V: TRBV7-9
CDR3: ASSQELKSTSVEEQF

V: TRBV7-2
CDR3: ASSTSRGGRSTDTQY

V: TRBV30
CDR3: ACKQGLADTDTQY

V: TRBV6-5
CDR3: ASSYPTGYEQY

V: TRBV11-3
CDR3: ASSYSHWAPYEQY

V: TRBV6-5
CDR3: ASSYSGIPHSPLH

V: TRBV20-1
CDR3: SARSSYEQY

V: TRBV19
CDR3: ASSIGEGQGAPGEQF